This T cell receptor (beta chain) was identified in a study of cytomegalovirus exposure and HLA in healthy donors. Sequencing used immunoSEQ multiplex PCR; TCRdb keeps in-frame clones, though not all of them. The table records about 220,000 clones, approximately 86% of them present only once. Trimming cost V 1 base and J 4 bases; bases outside gene matches: 6. The CDR3 is 15 residues long. The germline V gene has CDR1 MGHRA and CDR2 YSYEKL. What was sequenced was PBMCs. The rearrangement uses TRBV4-1 and TRBJ2-5; 7 bases match TRBD2. This clonotype was sampled from a woman aged 18-35 years in good health and CMV-seronegative. The CDR3 DNA follows: TGCGCCAGCAGCCAAGTGCGGGAGAGGGGAGAGACCCAGTACTTC. It specifies CASSQVRERGETQYF.